These 2 T cell receptor beta chains came from one sample sequenced in a study of blood T cells in healthy people across ages. PCR was performed a second time for about 7 to 12 cycles using a sample-barcoded 5' primer and a J-beta primer mix. One entry per CDR3 protein, called by TCRdb with MiXCR from the 5' RACE reads. The sample lists approximately 850,000 distinct CDR3 sequences; roughly 60% were seen once. Sequenced: blood. These receptors were obtained from a man aged 25 to 45 in good health.

This sequence joins TRBV20-1 and TRBJ2-3, with 7 bases fitting TRBD2. CDR3 size: 13 residues. With V trimmed by 1 base and J by 5 bases, 3 bases remained unmatched. Germline-derived CDR1 and CDR2 are DFQATT and SNEGSKA (reference sequence). Here the CDR3 reads CSARGASGDTQYF. The CDR3 DNA reads as TGCAGTGCTAGAGGTGCTAGCGGAGATACGCAGTATTTT.

The table lists this clonotype with a few counts. The chain recombines TRBV28 with TRBJ2-4; a possible D gene is TRBD1 (5 bases). This CDR3 is built from 15 residues. Germline CDR1 and CDR2: MDHEN and SYDVKM. Trimming left V 6 bases short and J 0 bases short, with 12 bases between. The CDR3 nucleotides read TGTGCCAGCAGAGACAGATCCCTAGCCAAAAACATTCAGTACTTC. Protein: CASRDRSLAKNIQYF.